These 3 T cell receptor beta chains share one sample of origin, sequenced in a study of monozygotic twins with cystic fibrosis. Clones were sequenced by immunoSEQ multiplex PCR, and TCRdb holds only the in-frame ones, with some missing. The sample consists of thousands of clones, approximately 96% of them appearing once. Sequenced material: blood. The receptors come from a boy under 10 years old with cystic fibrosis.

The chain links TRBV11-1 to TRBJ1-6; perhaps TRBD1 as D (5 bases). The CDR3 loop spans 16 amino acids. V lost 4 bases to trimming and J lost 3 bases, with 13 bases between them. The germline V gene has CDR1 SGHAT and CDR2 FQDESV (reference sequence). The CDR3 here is CASSSAGGFYNSPLHF. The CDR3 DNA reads TGTGCCAGCAGCTCAGCGGGGGGGTTCTATAATTCACCCCTCCACTTT.

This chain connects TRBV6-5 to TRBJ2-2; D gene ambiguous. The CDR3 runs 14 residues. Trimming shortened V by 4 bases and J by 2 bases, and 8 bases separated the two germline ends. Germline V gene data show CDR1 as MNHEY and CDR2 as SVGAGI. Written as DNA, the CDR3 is TGTGCCAGCAGTTCGTTGGGTAACACCGGGGAGCTGTTTTTT. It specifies CASSSLGNTGELFF.

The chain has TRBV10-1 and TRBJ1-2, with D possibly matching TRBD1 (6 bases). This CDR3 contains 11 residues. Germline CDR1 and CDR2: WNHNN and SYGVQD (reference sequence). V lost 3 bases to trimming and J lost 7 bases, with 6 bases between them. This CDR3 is CASSEGGGYTF. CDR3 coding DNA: TGCGCCAGCAGTGAAGGGGGTGGCTACACCTTC.